These T cell receptor beta chains were read from a single sample in a study of T cells in Graves' hyperthyroidism and ophthalmopathy. Each CDR3 protein is one row after TCRdb ran MiXCR on the multiplex PCR reads. The sample lists more than 95,000 distinct CDR3 sequences, about 50% occurring once. What was sequenced was blood. The receptors come from a man between 40 and 49 years old with Graves' hyperthyroidism. CDR3s include the opening cysteine and the closing phenylalanine or tryptophan. Fields, in order: J gene, D gene, V gene, clone size, CDR3 protein, CDR3 DNA. The D gene is left open where the match is weak. Not every row has a clone size; where given, it reads once, few, many or a size class.

>TRBJ2-7|.|TRBV7-4|.
CADSSPGDEQYF
TGTGCTGACAGCTCACCAGGGGACGAGCAGTACTTC
>TRBJ1-5|.|TRBV18|.
CASSRGQTGDQPQHF
TGTGCCAGCTCACGGGGGCAGACAGGAGATCAGCCCCAGCATTTT
>TRBJ2-1|TRBD1|TRBV29-1|.
CQLAQGVEQFF
TGCCAGCTCGCTCAGGGGGTTGAGCAGTTCTTC
>TRBJ2-1|TRBD1|TRBV6-6|few
CASSYPGTGDNEQFF
TGTGCCAGCAGTTACCCCGGGACAGGGGACAATGAGCAGTTCTTC
>TRBJ1-2|TRBD1|TRBV13|.
CASSLGTGVKGYTF
TGTGCCAGCAGCTTAGGGACAGGGGTTAAGGGCTACACCTTC
>TRBJ2-7|.|TRBV5-1|.
CASSRVEQYF
TGCGCCAGCAGCCGGGTCGAGCAGTACTTC
>TRBJ1-3|.|TRBV6-5|many
CASVASGAGNTIYF
TGTGCCAGCGTGGCATCTGGCGCGGGAAACACCATATATTTT
>TRBJ2-7|.|TRBV6-1|many
CASSEPGTGNQIMGEQYF
TGTGCCAGCAGTGAACCGGGGACGGGCAATCAGATAATGGGCGAGCAGTACTTC
>TRBJ1-1|TRBD1|TRBV28|few
CASSLSGTGGTEAFF
TGTGCCAGCAGTTTAAGCGGGACAGGGGGCACTGAAGCTTTCTTT
>TRBJ2-7|.|TRBV20-1|many
CSARLGVVGEQYF
TGCAGTGCTCGACTAGGGGTGGTTGGCGAGCAGTACTTC
>TRBJ1-2|TRBD1|TRBV28|few
CASEAGGVLGYTF
TGTGCCAGCGAGGCAGGGGGAGTTTTAGGCTACACCTTC
>TRBJ2-1|.|TRBV29-1|.
CSLRTVSYNEQFF
TGCAGCTTAAGGACAGTGTCCTACAATGAGCAGTTCTTC
>TRBJ1-1|TRBD1|TRBV19|many
CASRGNRGVNTEAFF
TGTGCCAGTAGGGGAAACAGGGGAGTTAACACTGAAGCTTTCTTT
>TRBJ2-1|.|TRBV20-1|many
CSARDMASVPEQFF
TGCAGTGCTAGAGATATGGCTAGCGTTCCTGAGCAGTTCTTC
>TRBJ2-1|.|TRBV10-3|.
CAISEWTYNEQFF
TGTGCCATCAGTGAGTGGACTTACAATGAGCAGTTCTTC
>TRBJ1-3|TRBD1|TRBV30|few
CAWSVYGQGDSTIYF
TGTGCCTGGAGCGTTTATGGACAGGGGGACAGCACCATATATTTT
>TRBJ2-3|.|TRBV12-3/TRBV12-4|many
CASSLTGVGTDTQYF
TGTGCCAGCAGTTTAACGGGAGTGGGCACAGATACGCAGTATTTT
>TRBJ1-2|.|TRBV24-1|many
CATSDLLWGGYGYTF
TGTGCCACCAGTGATTTGCTTTGGGGAGGCTATGGCTACACCTTC
>TRBJ1-5|.|TRBV16|many
CASSQSLGNQPQHF
TGTGCCAGCAGCCAATCGTTAGGCAATCAGCCCCAGCATTTT
>TRBJ2-1|TRBD2|TRBV9|many
CASSAGGLLYNEQFF
TGTGCCAGCAGCGCGGGGGGACTTCTTTACAATGAGCAGTTCTTC
>TRBJ1-1|.|TRBV2|many
CASSVQSSNTEAFF
TGTGCCAGCAGTGTACAGTCCTCGAACACTGAAGCTTTCTTT
>TRBJ2-3|TRBD2|TRBV7-2|.
CASSQDWASGPGDTQYF
TGCGCCAGCAGCCAAGATTGGGCTAGCGGCCCGGGAGATACGCAGTATTTT
>TRBJ1-1|.|TRBV10-3|many
CAISADMNTEAFF
TGTGCCATCAGTGCAGACATGAACACTGAAGCTTTCTTT
>TRBJ1-4|.|TRBV2|.
CANSKQAGEKLFF
TGTGCCAACAGTAAGCAGGCGGGTGAAAAACTGTTTTTT
>TRBJ2-2|.|TRBV19|many
CASSIGGDTGELFF
TGTGCCAGTAGTATAGGTGGCGACACCGGGGAGCTGTTTTTT